This T cell receptor beta chain originates from a study of shared clonotypes between healthy human individuals (dated by TCRdb to about 2020). As for the study more broadly: The cohort included three men and a couple of women between 18 and 49 years of age. Per donor, three plates each were used for CD4 naive and CD4 memory, two for CD8 naive, and one for CD8 memory. To estimate repertoire size and how much clonotype sharing occurs between individuals, the study deeply sequenced the blood TCR repertoires of about 5 healthy adults. Different laboratories and diverse techniques were used to prepare libraries and sequence TCR repertoires, to increase sequencing depth and limit assay-specific biases. Leukapheresis yielded between about 0.94 and 8.9 billion PBMCs per donor. Study-wide conclusions, independent of this receptor: Based on pairwise subsampling, the degree of clonotype sharing among donors was expected to be affected by sequencing depth. Sampling was restricted to blood, and TCR repertoires in tissue are likely to differ from TCR repertoires in blood. Estimated clonotype richness was generally larger for naive than for memory subsets. Incomplete sequencing was indicated by rarefaction of sorted-subset datasets, despite the large sequencing depth. Across a handful of donors, roughly 5% of naive CD4, roughly 3.4% of naive CD8, about 2.3% of memory CD4, and under 0.45% of memory CD8 clonotypes were shared. The genetic and exposure-history diversity represented was limited by the small number of donors. Clonotypes shared by all four sorted-subset donors showed higher generation probabilities than non-shared clonotypes.

A note on this clone: Its antigen target is currently unknown. One base away there is no much larger clone; base qualities are not given.

According to the germline V gene, CDR1 reads MDHEN and CDR2 reads SYDVKM. CDR3 length: 12 amino acids, cysteine to phenylalanine. Only the CDR3 region is kept as DNA, spanning 36 bases read in frame from base 1. V lost 4 bases and J lost 14 bases, and the count of bases not matched to a germline gene is 4. Healthy HIV-negative adults with no recently reported acute infections or vaccinations were included as donors. Every donor was a Caucasian adult living in Nashville, Tennessee, USA. CD4+ T cells were enriched through magnetic negative selection, after which naive cells were positively selected on CD45RA and the remaining negative fraction served as the memory subset. Blood was collected by leukapheresis, and PBMCs were isolated by Ficoll-Histopaque density gradient centrifugation and then cryopreserved in liquid nitrogen vapor phase. Analytical flow cytometry was used to check the purity and quantity of each magnetically sorted T cell population. Each sorted fraction had its genomic DNA isolated and then quantified by UV absorbance on a Nanodrop 2000c.

Using the deep immunoSEQ assay, TCR CDR3 regions were amplified from genomic DNA by multiplex PCR. Genomic DNA extracted from each cell subset was distributed evenly over all wells of several immunoSEQ 96-well plates, and each plate served as one replicate. For sorted subsets, around 200 ng genomic DNA, equal to about 30,000 T cell genomes, was loaded into each replicate PCR. Purified libraries were quantified with a Qubit 3.0 fluorometer, sized on a Bioanalyzer 2100, and re-quantified with the KAPA Library Quantification kit. Each immunoSEQ 96-well plate was sequenced on its own single-read 150-cycle Illumina NextSeq 550 flow cell. Concerning the study's data processing: Because the immunoSEQ output held only junctional sequences and lacked quality scores, the filtering could not match the filtering applied to full-length reads. To assign V/J genes and CDR3, sequences were annotated against IMGT germline references using PyIR, a Python wrapper for IgBLAST v1.9. Reads were removed for weak V/J assignments (E-value above 1e-6), missing CDR3, stop codons, out-of-frame junctions, or ambiguous translated residues. V3J clonotypes were defined as sequences sharing the same inferred V gene, J gene, and CDR3 amino acid sequence. The percentage overlap between two repertoires was calculated by dividing the number of shared unique clonotypes by the size of the smaller repertoire. RTK rarefaction, the Chao1 estimator, and Recon v2.1 estimates of unobserved clonotypes were used to assess repertoire richness. OLGA was used to compute generation probabilities for all TCRbeta clonotypes that the gDNA method yielded from a handful of donors. Drawn from immuneACCESS, this table holds only the in-frame rearrangements with V and J called that TCRdb kept. Clones are partly lost; checked studies trace under half to an unresolved V gene and leave the rest unexplained. V and J calls plus clone size are reproduced from that table; the DNA served to infer D and trimming. In all, the sample holds about 610,000 clones, and 97% of those were seen once. The ten largest clones capture around 0.057% of the sample.

The sequenced sample was naive CD4+ T cells sorted from blood. Explained via the paper, the cell subset or site label denotes: CD45RA+ positively selected. The origin of this receptor is a woman in her thirties in good health. The rearranged chain carries TRBV28 and TRBJ2-2, with TRBD2 matching 10 junction bases. CDR3 sequence: CASSSIAGGLFF. The DNA sequence reads TGTGCCAGCAGTTCCATAGCGGGAGGCCTGTTTTTT.